The 17 T cell receptor beta chains listed next were all sequenced from one sample in a study of cytomegalovirus exposure and HLA in healthy donors. PCR primers comprised 60 Vbeta and 13 Jbeta primers. TCRdb's table, derived via immunoSEQ multiplex PCR, lists solely in-frame clones and lacks some. The data contain about 190,000 clones, about 80% of them singletons. Specimen: PBMCs. The receptors come from a woman aged 30 to 39 in good health and CMV-seronegative.

This clone has a handful of counts. The V and J genes are TRBV21-1 and TRBJ2-7; the D call of TRBD1 is as the table states it, not checked on the DNA. TRBV21-1 is labeled a pseudogene. This CDR3 comprises 15 residues. CDR3 sequence reads: CASSKAKQGGNEQYF. The CDR3, as DNA: TGTGCCAGCAGCAAAGCCAAACAGGGTGGGAACGAGCAGTACTTC.

V and J are TRBV4-1 and TRBJ2-5, with D possibly being TRBD2 (6 bases). The CDR3 contains 14 residues. Germline-derived CDR1 and CDR2 are MGHRA and YSYEKL. V lost 4 bases, J lost 3 bases, and 12 bases lay in between. CDR3 residues: CASSPHGGKETQYF. The CDR3 DNA follows: TGCGCCAGCAGCCCCCACGGGGGAAAAGAGACCCAGTACTTC.

J is TRBJ2-1 and V is TRBV6-5; D might be TRBD1 (6 bases). The germline gives CDR1 MNHEY, CDR2 SVGAGI. The CDR3 sequence is 14 residues long. Deletions cut 9 bases from V and 2 bases from J, with 14 bases between. The DNA of the CDR3 is TGTGCCAGTACCAGGGGATCACCCTACAATGAGCAGTTCTTC. Protein sequence: CASTRGSPYNEQFF.

V usage is TRBV2 and J usage is TRBJ2-3; D may be TRBD2 (6 bases). With 1 base removed from V and 2 bases from J, the gap between germline ends came to 13 bases. Germline assignment: CDR1 SNHLY and CDR2 FYNNEI. The length of the CDR3 is 16 residues. The CDR3 here is CASSEETGVDTDTQYF. The DNA for the CDR3 is TGTGCCAGCAGTGAAGAGACGGGAGTAGACACAGATACGCAGTATTTT.

This clone was counted a single time. Different DNA sequences within this sample yield the same CDR3. The gene calls are TRBV28 and TRBJ1-4; TRBD1 aligns across 9 bases. This CDR3 is built from 15 residues. Unmatched junction bases numbered 1, after V lost 4 bases and J lost 1 base. In germline, CDR1 is MDHEN, CDR2 SYDVKM. In DNA form, the CDR3 reads TGTGCCAGCAGTTCGACAGGGGGAACTAATGAAAAACTGTTTTTT. It yields the protein CASSSTGGTNEKLFF.

The rearrangement joins TRBV6-1 to TRBJ2-5; weak D call: TRBD2 (6 bases). The CDR3 extends over 17 amino acids. Per the germline V gene, CDR1 is MNHNS and CDR2 is SASEGT. Between the trimmed V and J ends, which lost 1 base and 0 bases, there was a span of 15 bases. This chain's CDR3 is CASSEVLSSVYQETQYF. In DNA form, the CDR3 reads TGTGCCAGCAGTGAAGTGTTGTCTAGCGTGTACCAAGAGACCCAGTACTTC.

J is TRBJ2-1 and V is TRBV5-8, with 8 nucleotides matching TRBD2. V shed 4 bases and J 4 bases; nucleotides not matched to a gene: 1. Germline loops: CDR1 SGHTS, CDR2 YDEGEE. CDR3 size: 13 residues. CDR3 in amino acids: CASSRGGYNEQFF. CDR3 sequence (DNA): TGTGCCAGCAGCCGCGGGGGGTACAATGAGCAGTTCTTC.

The chain links TRBV7-2 to TRBJ2-5, with 10 bases lining up with TRBD1. This CDR3 spans 16 amino acids. Germline CDR1 reads SGHTA; CDR2 reads FQGNSA. The V gene end was trimmed by 5 bases and the J gene end by 3 bases; junction bases not matched to a gene: 9. CDR3 bases: TGTGCCAGCAGCCAAAACCCCGGGACAGGGGAAGAGACCCAGTACTTC. Protein product: CASSQNPGTGEETQYF.

The chain has TRBV9 and TRBJ2-3; 11 bases map to TRBD2. V shed 1 base, J shed 2 bases, and the junction held 6 bases outside the gene matches. From germline, CDR1 is SGDLS and CDR2 YYNGEE. The CDR3 is 17 amino acids. The CDR3 loop is CASSVHRTSGSTDTQYF. In nucleotides, the CDR3 is TGTGCCAGCAGCGTACACAGGACTAGCGGGTCCACAGATACGCAGTATTTT.

This clone was counted between two and nine times. V usage is TRBV10-2 and J usage is TRBJ2-1, with TRBD1 matching over 8 bases. Per germline, CDR1 WSHSY and CDR2 SAAADI. The junction had 11 bases not matched to a gene; V was cut back by 5 bases and J by 8 bases. This CDR3 comprises 15 residues. The CDR3 loop reads CASSTEQGGLDEQFF. The DNA of the CDR3 is TGCGCCAGCAGTACGGAACAGGGGGGCCTGGATGAGCAGTTCTTC.

The chain joins TRBV7-8 to TRBJ2-3, with TRBD2 matching 13 bases. The CDR3 has 17 amino acids. V shed 5 bases and J 6 bases; nucleotides not matched to a gene: 11. Germline V gene data show CDR1 as SGHVS and CDR2 as FQNEAQ. The CDR3 spells CASSPGLAGSPTDTQYF. DNA of the CDR3: TGTGCCAGCAGCCCGGGACTAGCGGGGTCCCCGACGGATACGCAGTATTTT.

V usage is TRBV29-1 and J usage is TRBJ2-7; a possible D gene is TRBD2 (5 bases). Trimming stripped 3 bases from V and 3 bases from J, with 12 bases between. CDR3 size: 13 residues. Per germline, CDR1 SQVTM and CDR2 ANQGSEA. The CDR3 bases are TGCAGCGTTGAGTCAAGTGAGGGCTACGAGCAGTACTTC. It yields the protein CSVESSEGYEQYF.

The DNA for the CDR3 is TGTGCCAGCAGCGTAGGAGGACACTCTGGGGCCAACGTCCTGACTTTC. The encoded protein is CASSVGGHSGANVLTF. The chain combines TRBV9 with TRBJ2-6; TRBD1 is a possible D gene (5 bases). The germline gives CDR1 SGDLS, CDR2 YYNGEE. Trimming took 0 bases from V and 0 from J, leaving 7 bases between them. This CDR3 comprises 16 residues.

In its sample, this clone was seen a few times. This chain joins TRBV9 and TRBJ2-7, with D possibly TRBD1 on 5 matching bases. The V gene lost 4 bases and the J gene lost 2 bases, with 19 bases spanning the gap. The CDR3 contains 16 residues. The germline V gene has CDR1 SGDLS and CDR2 YYNGEE. CDR3 nucleotides: TGTGCCAGCAGCCCGACCCAAGGGGATTTCACCTACGAGCAGTACTTC. This gives the protein CASSPTQGDFTYEQYF.

This clone was detected once. The chain is built from TRBV6-5 and TRBJ2-3, with TRBD2 matching 12 bases. The CDR3 spans 14 residues. The V and J ends lost 5 bases and 6 bases, in that order; junction bases with no gene match: 3. Germline V CDR1 and CDR2: MNHEY, SVGAGI. The CDR3 DNA reads as TGTGCCAGCAGTGAAGGGACTAGCGGGGATACGCAGTATTTT. Protein product: CASSEGTSGDTQYF.

The rearrangement links TRBV5-4 to TRBJ2-3, with 11 bases aligning to TRBD1. The CDR3 loop spans 16 amino acids. The junction had 3 bases not matched to a gene; V was cut back by 2 bases and J by 1 base. The germline gives CDR1 SGHNT, CDR2 YYREEE (reference sequence). The CDR3 region is CASSFGTGGGTDTQYF. CDR3 coding DNA: TGTGCCAGCAGCTTCGGGACAGGGGGTGGCACAGATACGCAGTATTTT.

The rearrangement uses TRBV28 and TRBJ2-3, with 8 bases aligning to TRBD1. V shed 6 bases, J shed 3 bases, and the junction held 5 bases outside the gene matches. Germline V gives CDR1 MDHEN, CDR2 SYDVKM. The CDR3 spans 14 residues. The chain's CDR3 is CASRDRGGTDTQYF. CDR3 nucleotide sequence: TGTGCCAGCAGAGACAGGGGAGGAACAGATACGCAGTATTTT.